This T cell receptor beta chain was observed in a study of Ad26.COV2.S vaccination and SARS-CoV-2 variants. The ends lost 5 bases at V and 2 bases at J; junction bases unmatched: 13. The CDR3 has 17 residues. Germline loops: CDR1 SGHVS, CDR2 FQNEAQ. Treatment in this sample: 19 received Ad26.COV2.S at low or high dose, single or two shots; several received placebo; per-sample allocation not given. The samples were gathered on day 63 after the first injection of vaccine or placebo. Whoever gave the sample was an adult aged 18-55 years in Boston. This clone was counted between two and nine times. Clones were read by immunoSEQ multiplex PCR, and TCRdb kept only the in-frame ones, dropping some. The sample has approximately 500,000 clones, around 90% seen once; the top ten hold roughly 13%.

The TCR was taken from a person between 18 and 65 years old who received the Ad26.COV2.S COVID-19 vaccine or a placebo. J is TRBJ1-2 and V is TRBV7-8; 8 positions match TRBD1. The sequencing here drew on peripheral blood, taken in a trial of Ad26.COV2.S vaccine versus placebo. In nucleotides, the CDR3 is TGTGCCAGCAGCCCTAACCCCTCTAGACAGGGGAACTATGGCTACACCTTC. Encoded protein: CASSPNPSRQGNYGYTF.